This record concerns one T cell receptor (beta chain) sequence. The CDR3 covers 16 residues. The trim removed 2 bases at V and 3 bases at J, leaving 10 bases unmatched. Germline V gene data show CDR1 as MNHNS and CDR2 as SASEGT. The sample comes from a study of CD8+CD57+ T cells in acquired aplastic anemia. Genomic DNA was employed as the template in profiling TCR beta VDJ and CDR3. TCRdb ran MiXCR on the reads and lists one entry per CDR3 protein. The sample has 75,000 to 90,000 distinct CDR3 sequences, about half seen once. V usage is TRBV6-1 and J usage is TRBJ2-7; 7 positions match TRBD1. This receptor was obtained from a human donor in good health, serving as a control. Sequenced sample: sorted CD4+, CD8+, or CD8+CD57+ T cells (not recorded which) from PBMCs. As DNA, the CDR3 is TGTGCCAGCAGTGAACCTAAGGGGACAGCGTTCTACGAGCAGTACTTC. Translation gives CASSEPKGTAFYEQYF.